One and the same sample provided the 32 T cell receptor beta chains below, sequenced in a study of T cell responses to AZD1222 COVID-19 vaccine. The table came from immunoSEQ multiplex PCR; TCRdb's copy has only in-frame clones and leaves some out. The sample shows tens of thousands of clones, about 90% of them seen only once. The sequencing here drew on peripheral blood, taken on day 0 of AZD1222 vaccination. The receptors shown here come from an adult in good health.

The chain uses TRBV7-2 and TRBJ1-2; no clear D. V lost 5 bases and J lost 8, with 9 bases in between. CDR3 length equals 11 residues. Germline CDR1 and CDR2: SGHTA and FQGNSA. CDR3 protein: CASSPLRGYTF. CDR3 nucleotides: TGTGCCAGCAGCCCTTTAAGGGGCTACACCTTC.

This chain uses TRBV28 with TRBJ2-7; weak D call: TRBD2 (6 bases). This CDR3 has 16 amino acids. The germline V gene has CDR1 MDHEN and CDR2 SYDVKM. V was clipped by 3 bases and J by 3 bases, with 18 bases between them. The chain's CDR3 is CASSFTVGRLNYEQYF. DNA for the CDR3: TGTGCCAGCAGTTTTACGGTCGGGAGATTAAACTACGAGCAGTACTTC.

This clone was seen just once. The chain employs TRBV6-2 or TRBV6-3 and TRBJ1-1; D may be TRBD1 (6 bases). V was trimmed by 4 bases and J by 4 bases, leaving 10 bases between them. The V gene's germline CDR1 is MNHEY and CDR2 SVGEGT. The CDR3 covers 13 residues. CDR3 residues: CASSLQGTTEAFF. For the CDR3, the DNA is TGTGCCAGCAGTTTGCAGGGGACCACTGAAGCTTTCTTT.

The V and J genes are TRBV18 and TRBJ1-5; 8 nucleotides align to TRBD1. The CDR3 loop spans 16 amino acids. Per the germline V gene, CDR1 is KGHSH and CDR2 is LQKENI. J lost 5 bases, V lost 2 bases, and 8 bases had no gene match. DNA for the CDR3: TGTGCCAGCTCACCAACTACAGGGGGGCGTTATCAGCCCCAGCATTTT. Translated: CASSPTTGGRYQPQHF. Variable domain in full (rest from reference TRBV18 and TRBJ1-5): NAGVMQNPRHLVRRRGQEARLRCSPMKGHSHVYWYRQLPEEGLKFMVYLQKENIIDESGMPKERFSAEFPKEGPSILRIQQVVRGDSAAYFCASSPTTGGRYQPQHFGDGTRLSIL.

This chain connects TRBV28 to TRBJ2-5; 11 bases map to TRBD2. The CDR3 sequence is 17 residues long. J was trimmed by 2 bases and V by 5 bases; bases with no gene match: 10. Germline CDR1 is MDHEN and CDR2 is SYDVKM. CDR3 sequence: CASSILAGGRGQETQYF. The DNA of the CDR3 is TGTGCCAGCAGTATTCTAGCGGGAGGTCGAGGTCAAGAGACCCAGTACTTC.

This clone was detected only once. This chain links TRBV6-6 with TRBJ2-1, with D unclear. Trimming removed 7 bases from V and 0 bases from J, with 7 bases in between. CDR1 is MNHNY and CDR2 is SVGAGI in the germline V gene (reference sequence). This CDR3 is built from 13 residues. The CDR3 DNA follows: TGTGCCAGCACAGAGACCTCCTACAATGAGCAGTTCTTC. It translates to CASTETSYNEQFF.

The gene calls are TRBV27 and TRBJ2-1; TRBD2 agrees at 7 bases. The CDR3 covers 17 residues. CDR1 is MNHEY, CDR2 SMNVEV, per germline (reference sequence). The V and J ends lost 3 bases and 0 bases, in that order; junction bases with no gene match: 8. The CDR3 sequence: CASSLYAGASSYNEQFF. The CDR3 nucleotides are TGTGCCAGCAGTTTGTATGCGGGAGCTAGCTCCTACAATGAGCAGTTCTTC.

Only one count was recorded for this clone. The V and J genes are TRBV29-1 and TRBJ1-2; D is perhaps TRBD1 (6 bases). Germline assignment: CDR1 SQVTM and CDR2 ANQGSEA. V lost 7 bases to trimming and J lost 6 bases, with 15 bases between them. The CDR3 totals 12 residues. For the CDR3, the DNA is TGCAGCGCGCTTATACAGGGAGATGGCTACACCTTC. Its protein is CSALIQGDGYTF.

The CDR3 DNA sequence: TGTGCCAGTAGTATTGTAGGGGGGATGCAAGGCTACACCTTC. This gives the protein CASSIVGGMQGYTF. The chain is built from TRBV19 and TRBJ1-2; tentatively, D is TRBD1 (6 bases). Looked up from germline, CDR1 is LNHDA and CDR2 is SQIVND (reference sequence). This CDR3 is 14 amino acids long. Deletions cut 3 bases from V and 8 bases from J, with 16 bases between.

V gene TRBV4-3 combines with J gene TRBJ2-3; TRBD1 is a possible D gene (5 bases). V lost 0 bases and J 9 bases, leaving 13 bases between the germline ends. This CDR3 spans 14 amino acids. CDR1 is LGHNA and CDR2 is YSLEER in the germline V gene. CDR3 DNA sequence: TGCGCCAGCAGCCAAGATGTTCGCGGACAAACGCAGTATTTT. It encodes CASSQDVRGQTQYF.

J is TRBJ1-1 and V is TRBV9, with a weak D call TRBD1 (6 bases). The germline V gene has CDR1 SGDLS and CDR2 YYNGEE. CDR3 length equals 13 residues. V was pared by 3 bases and J by 1 base, with 7 bases between. The CDR3 DNA follows: TGTGCCAGCAGCGGGACAGCGAACACTGAAGCTTTCTTT. This gives the protein CASSGTANTEAFF.

This clone is a singleton in its sample. The rearrangement uses TRBV19 and TRBJ1-5, with TRBD1 matching over 7 bases. The junction had 3 bases not matched to a gene; V was cut back by 5 bases and J by 2 bases. The CDR3 length is 14 residues. Germline V gives CDR1 LNHDA, CDR2 SQIVND (reference sequence). The CDR3 coding sequence is TGTGCCAGTAGTGGACAGGTCCGCAATCAGCCCCAGCATTTT. Amino acids: CASSGQVRNQPQHF. Together with reference TRBV19 and TRBJ1-5, the CDR3 gives the full variable domain: DGGITQSPKYLFRKEGQNVTLSCEQNLNHDAMYWYRQDPGQGLRLIYYSQIVNDFQKGDIAEGYSVSREKKESFPLTVTSAQKNPTAFYLCASSGQVRNQPQHFGDGTRLSIL.

V and J are TRBV12-3 or TRBV12-4 and TRBJ1-2; D is ambiguous. The CDR3 consists of 13 residues. V was cut by 6 bases and J by 2 bases, with 10 bases left in between. The CDR3 DNA follows: TGTGCCAGCAGGGGAGGGCTCAACTATGGCTACACCTTC. Translating gives CASRGGLNYGYTF.

This rearrangement joins TRBV27 to TRBJ2-2; 7 bases map to TRBD2. Germline V gene data show CDR1 as MNHEY and CDR2 as SMNVEV (reference sequence). The ends lost 7 bases at V and 6 bases at J; junction bases unmatched: 8. The CDR3 spans 14 residues. CDR3 residues: CASTVGGFPGELFF. For the CDR3, the DNA is TGTGCCAGCACCGTCGGGGGGTTCCCCGGGGAGCTGTTTTTT.

As DNA, the CDR3 is TGCAGCGTTGCGGTCTGGCGGGAGGAAGGAGAGACCCAGTACTTC. This sequence encodes CSVAVWREEGETQYF. The chain combines TRBV29-1 with TRBJ2-5; TRBD2 matches at 8 bases. The CDR3 has 15 amino acids. Trimming at V came to 4 bases and at J to 4 bases, leaving 11 bases not matched to a gene. Germline lookup yields CDR1 SQVTM and CDR2 ANQGSEA.

The J gene is TRBJ2-6, the V gene TRBV19; the match to TRBD1 covers 7 bases. Germline lookup yields CDR1 LNHDA and CDR2 SQIVND (reference sequence). The J segment lost 1 base and the V segment lost 6 bases, leaving 9 bases of the junction unmatched. The CDR3 totals 17 residues. This CDR3 is CASRDRFRGSGANVLTF. In DNA form, the CDR3 reads TGTGCCAGTAGGGACAGGTTCAGAGGGTCTGGGGCCAACGTCCTGACTTTC. Complete variable domain (other parts from reference TRBV19 and TRBJ2-6): DGGITQSPKYLFRKEGQNVTLSCEQNLNHDAMYWYRQDPGQGLRLIYYSQIVNDFQKGDIAEGYSVSREKKESFPLTVTSAQKNPTAFYLCASRDRFRGSGANVLTFGAGSRLTVL.

V usage is TRBV5-1 and J usage is TRBJ1-5; D remains unclear. With 5 bases removed from V and 2 bases from J, the gap between germline ends came to 11 bases. Germline CDR1 reads SGHRS; CDR2 reads YFSETQ. The CDR3 extends over 14 amino acids. The DNA for the CDR3 is TGCGCCAGCAGGGCGGACTCTGGCAATCAGCCCCAGCATTTT. Translating gives CASRADSGNQPQHF. Together with reference TRBV5-1 and TRBJ1-5, the CDR3 gives the full variable domain: KAGVTQTPRYLIKTRGQQVTLSCSPISGHRSVSWYQQTPGQGLQFLFEYFSETQRNKGNFPGRFSGRQFSNSRSEMNVSTLELGDSALYLCASRADSGNQPQHFGDGTRLSIL.

V usage is TRBV7-8 and J usage is TRBJ1-1, with D possibly matching TRBD1 (6 bases). Germline CDR1 SGHVS, CDR2 FQNEAQ. V lost 0 bases and J 5 bases, leaving 10 bases between the germline ends. This CDR3 has 14 amino acids. In DNA form, the CDR3 reads TGTGCCAGCAGCTTAGCGGGGGGGCGGACTGAAGCTTTCTTT. It yields the protein CASSLAGGRTEAFF.

The chain couples TRBV5-6 to TRBJ1-6; TRBD1 is a possible D gene (5 bases). This CDR3 has 14 amino acids. V dropped 1 base and J dropped 8 bases, with 10 bases sitting between them. CDR1 is SGHDT, CDR2 YYEEEE, per germline. CDR3 in amino acids: CASSLSGGDSPLHF. The CDR3 DNA reads as TGTGCCAGCAGCTTGAGCGGGGGGGATTCACCCCTCCACTTT.

The chain has TRBV7-9 and TRBJ2-7; tentatively, D is TRBD2 (6 bases). The CDR3 has 14 amino acids. The ends were cut back, 5 bases at V and 4 bases at J, with 15 bases in the middle. From germline, CDR1 is SEHNR and CDR2 FQNEAQ (reference sequence). The DNA for the CDR3 is TGTGCCAGCAGCGGCCCCGCGGGGATGTACGAGCAGTACTTC. Its protein is CASSGPAGMYEQYF.

The chain links TRBV5-1 to TRBJ1-1, with D possibly being TRBD1 (6 bases). V shed 4 bases and J shed 4 bases, with 14 bases lying between them. The CDR3 is 14 residues long. Germline loops: CDR1 SGHRS, CDR2 YFSETQ. CDR3 sequence (DNA): TGCGCCAGCAGCCGTGACAGGTCCCTCACTGAAGCTTTCTTT. It translates to CASSRDRSLTEAFF.

The V and J genes are TRBV27 and TRBJ1-3; D uncertain. Trimming removed 5 bases at V and 2 bases at J, with 7 bases between. CDR3 length: 13 amino acids. In germline, CDR1 is MNHEY, CDR2 SMNVEV (reference sequence). DNA of the CDR3: TGTGCCAGCAGTCCTATTACTGGAAACACCATATATTTT. This sequence encodes CASSPITGNTIYF.

The chain carries TRBV21-1 and TRBJ2-7; the table names TRBD1, a call not compared with the DNA. TRBV21-1 is classified as a pseudogene. The CDR3 has 18 residues. CDR3 loop: CASSNKHSGTGGRYEQYF. DNA for the CDR3: TGTGCCAGCAGCAACAAACACTCGGGAACAGGGGGCCGCTACGAGCAGTACTTC.

The chain couples TRBV9 to TRBJ1-4; D is perhaps TRBD1 (5 bases). CDR1 SGDLS and CDR2 YYNGEE come from the germline V gene. The length of the CDR3 is 14 residues. Trimming shortened V by 7 bases and J by 8 bases, and 18 bases separated the two germline ends. The CDR3: CASAKGPPQEKLFF. DNA of the CDR3: TGTGCCAGCGCGAAGGGACCTCCTCAAGAAAAACTGTTTTTT.

CDR3 in DNA: TGCGCCAGCAGCCCGCCCCTCATCCGGGGGGCCCATTATGGCTACACCTTC. Translated: CASSPPLIRGAHYGYTF. The gene calls are TRBV4-1 and TRBJ1-2, with D maybe TRBD1 (6 bases). Trimming stripped 4 bases from V and 5 bases from J, with 23 bases between. This CDR3 has 17 amino acids. Germline V gives CDR1 MGHRA, CDR2 YSYEKL.

This sequence joins TRBV5-1 and TRBJ2-3, with D perhaps matching TRBD2 (5 bases). CDR3 length: 14 residues. The V gene lost 0 bases and the J gene lost 14 bases, with 19 bases spanning the gap. Germline V gives CDR1 SGHRS, CDR2 YFSETQ. DNA of the CDR3: TGCGCCAGCAGCTTGGCCGAGGGAGTAGGACGCCTGTATTTT. Amino acids: CASSLAEGVGRLYF.

This chain connects TRBV5-4 to TRBJ2-4; 9 nucleotides agree with TRBD2. V shed 4 bases and J 6 bases; nucleotides not matched to a gene: 8. Germline V gene lookup returns CDR1 SGHNT and CDR2 YYREEE (reference sequence). This CDR3 spans 15 amino acids. The CDR3 DNA reads TGTGCCAGCAGCACTCCTGGCGGGGGGGGAAACATTCAGTACTTC. Protein: CASSTPGGGGNIQYF. The full variable domain, in which reference TRBV5-4 and TRBJ2-4 provide the parts outside the CDR3, is ETGVTQSPTHLIKTRGQQVTLRCSSQSGHNTVSWYQQALGQGPQFIFQYYREEENGRGNFPPRFSGLQFPNYSSELNVNALELDDSALYLCASSTPGGGGNIQYFGAGTRLSVL.

This chain links TRBV27 with TRBJ2-4, with TRBD2 matching 9 bases. V shed 4 bases and J 6 bases; nucleotides not matched to a gene: 13. This CDR3 spans 17 amino acids. CDR1 is MNHEY and CDR2 is SMNVEV in the germline V gene (reference sequence). The CDR3 DNA is TGTGCCAGCAGTTCCCTACTAGCGGGCCGAACACTAAACATTCAGTACTTC. This gives the protein CASSSLLAGRTLNIQYF.

The chain joins TRBV9 to TRBJ1-5; D not resolved. In germline, CDR1 is SGDLS, CDR2 YYNGEE. The CDR3 totals 15 residues. The V end lost 0 bases, the J end lost 1 base, and 8 bases lay between the germline ends. CDR3 residues: CASSVDSTSNQPQHF. CDR3 bases: TGTGCCAGCAGCGTAGATTCAACCAGCAATCAGCCCCAGCATTTT.

The gene calls are TRBV27 and TRBJ2-1; 9 bases align to TRBD2. From germline, CDR1 is MNHEY and CDR2 SMNVEV (reference sequence). Unmatched junction bases numbered 6, after V lost 3 bases and J lost 9 bases. The CDR3 covers 14 residues. The CDR3 sequence: CASSFGGLAFEQFF. The CDR3 nucleotides read TGTGCCAGCAGTTTTGGGGGACTAGCTTTTGAGCAGTTCTTC.

The CDR3 region is CASSQTGTGVGYTF. CDR3 DNA: TGTGCCAGCAGCCAGACAGGGACAGGGGTTGGCTACACCTTC. The rearrangement joins TRBV4-2 to TRBJ1-2, with TRBD1 matching 10 bases. After removal of 3 bases from V and 7 bases from J, the junction contained 5 bases not matched to a gene. The germline V gene has CDR1 LGHNA and CDR2 YNFKEQ. The CDR3 is made up of 14 amino acids.

The genes are TRBV18 and TRBJ1-5, with a weak D call TRBD1 (5 bases). The CDR3 totals 14 residues. The germline CDR1 and CDR2 sequences are KGHSH and LQKENI. Trimming shortened V by 1 base and J by 3 bases, and 7 bases separated the two germline ends. The CDR3 nucleotides are TGTGCCAGCTCACCACAGGGGCCCAATCAGCCCCAGCATTTT. Its protein is CASSPQGPNQPQHF.